These 26 T cell receptor beta chains originate from one sample sequenced in a study of T cell repertoires in cytomegalovirus infection (dated by TCRdb to the late 2010s). TCRdb names Illumina HiSeq 1500 as the instrument used. TCRdb reworked the public reads: Q25 trimming with fastp, MiXCR clone assembly, productive beta chains retained. CDR3 protein duplicates are merged, each entry listing the most common genes and DNA. Across this sample there are about 250,000 distinct CDR3 sequences, with more than 15% seen only once. Approximately 51% of the sample belongs to the ten largest clones. Sequenced input: CD8+ T cells from PBMCs. These receptor sequences come from a human donor in good health (CMV status not recorded). Some clones in this sample may be carry-over from other donors' samples.

This clonotype was counted at least ten times. The chain carries TRBV4-1 and TRBJ1-4, with TRBD1 as a possible D gene (6 bases). CDR3 length: 15 residues. Deletions cut 0 bases from V and 8 bases from J, with 13 bases between. Germline CDR1 reads MGHRA; CDR2 reads YSYEKL. CDR3 bases: TGCGCCAGCAGCCAAGAGCAGGGACAATACGAAAAACTGTTTTTT. Amino acids: CASSQEQGQYEKLFF.

This clonotype was seen many times. The chain employs TRBV7-8 and TRBJ1-1; weak D call: TRBD1 (6 bases). The CDR3 loop spans 14 amino acids. Germline CDR1 reads SGHVS; CDR2 reads FQNEAQ. V shed 6 bases and J shed 1 base, with 12 bases lying between them. In nucleotides, the CDR3 is TGTGCCAGCAGTAGGACAGTTACGAACACTGAAGCTTTCTTT. This translates into CASSRTVTNTEAFF. Complete variable domain (other parts from reference TRBV7-8 and TRBJ1-1): GAGVSQSPRYKVAKRGQDVALRCDPISGHVSLFWYQQALGQGPEFLTYFQNEAQLDKSGLPSDRFFAERPEGSVSTLKIQRTQQEDSAVYLCASSRTVTNTEAFFGQGTRLTVV.

This clonotype came up many times. The chain joins TRBV7-8 to TRBJ2-7; 9 bases match TRBD1. V shed 3 bases and J 2 bases; nucleotides not matched to a gene: 5. In germline, CDR1 is SGHVS, CDR2 FQNEAQ. CDR3 size: 15 residues. CDR3 amino acids: CASSFTWDRAYEQYF. The DNA for the CDR3 is TGTGCCAGCAGCTTTACCTGGGACAGGGCCTACGAGCAGTACTTC.

The CDR3: CATRNGNEQFF. CDR3 nucleotide sequence: TGTGCCACCCGAAATGGGAATGAGCAGTTCTTC. This chain joins TRBV12-3 or TRBV12-4 and TRBJ2-1; D gene uncertain. The CDR3 spans 11 residues. V lost 10 bases to trimming and J lost 7 bases, with 11 bases between them.

The chain uses TRBV5-1 and TRBJ1-2, with 7 bases identical to TRBD1. The CDR3 is 17 residues long. V gave up 6 bases and J gave up 2 bases; unmatched junction bases: 16. CDR1 SGHRS and CDR2 YFSETQ come from the germline V gene. The CDR3 DNA sequence: TGCGCCAGCACCCTACCGGGACAGTCTCGACCCAACTATGGCTACACCTTC. Its protein is CASTLPGQSRPNYGYTF.

Only a few counts were recorded for this clonotype. This sequence joins TRBV20-1 and TRBJ1-1, with a possible D match to TRBD1 (6 bases). Germline CDR1 is DFQATT and CDR2 is SNEGSKA (reference sequence). The V end was cut by 0 bases, the J end by 2 bases, with 16 bases between. This CDR3 has 16 residues. The CDR3 DNA sequence: TGCAGTGCTAGAGATAGGGGGGGAGTCTTTAACACTGAAGCTTTCTTT. As protein: CSARDRGGVFNTEAFF.

This chain joins TRBV20-1 and TRBJ2-7; 9 bases map to TRBD1. CDR1 and CDR2 (germline): DFQATT, SNEGSKA (reference sequence). Trimming cost V 0 bases and J 3 bases; bases outside gene matches: 6. This CDR3 comprises 15 residues. This CDR3 is CSARDVGTGIYEQYF. The CDR3 DNA reads TGCAGTGCTAGAGATGTCGGGACAGGGATCTACGAGCAGTACTTC.

The rearrangement uses TRBV6-2 or TRBV6-3 and TRBJ2-1, with a possible D match to TRBD1 (6 bases). The CDR3 runs to 15 residues. CDR1 MNHEY and CDR2 SVGEGT come from the germline V gene. Trimming took off 0 bases at V and 6 bases at J, with 12 bases between the two ends. CDR3 DNA sequence: TGTGCCAGCAGTTACTCCGCAGGGGTGGTCAATGAGCAGTTCTTC. As protein: CASSYSAGVVNEQFF.

This chain uses TRBV28 with TRBJ1-6, with unresolved D. There are 14 residues in the CDR3. CDR1 and CDR2 (germline): MDHEN, SYDVKM. Trimming took off 8 bases at V and 5 bases at J, with 13 bases between the two ends. CDR3 DNA sequence: TGTGCCAGCTGGAAAGGACCCGATAATTCACCCCTCCACTTT. Its translation is CASWKGPDNSPLHF.

The V gene is TRBV2, the J gene TRBJ2-5, with D possibly being TRBD1 (5 bases). Deletions cut 3 bases from V and 5 bases from J, with 16 bases between. CDR1 and CDR2 from the germline V gene are SNHLY and FYNNEI. The CDR3 covers 15 residues. CDR3 amino acids: CASSEGRAEDETQYF. The DNA of the CDR3 is TGTGCCAGCAGTGAGGGCAGGGCAGAGGATGAGACCCAGTACTTC. Using reference TRBV2 and TRBJ2-5 for the parts outside the CDR3, the full variable domain is EPEVTQTPSHQVTQMGQEVILRCVPISNHLYFYWYRQILGQKVEFLVSFYNNEISEKSEIFDDQFSVERPDGSNFTLKIRSTKLEDSAMYFCASSEGRAEDETQYFGPGTRLLVL.

Many counts were recorded for this clonotype. The chain joins TRBV28 to TRBJ1-3, with D uncertain. The CDR3 runs to 13 residues. Germline-derived CDR1 and CDR2 are MDHEN and SYDVKM. Trimming stripped 6 bases from V and 7 bases from J, with 13 bases between. The CDR3 sequence is CASRFQDSNTIYF. The CDR3 coding sequence is TGTGCCAGCAGGTTCCAGGATTCGAACACCATATATTTT.

The chain combines TRBV20-1 with TRBJ2-5; unclear D gene. The CDR3 spans 13 residues. Germline V lookup: CDR1 DFQATT, CDR2 SNEGSKA (reference sequence). V gave up 1 base and J gave up 1 base, with 7 bases separating them. Here the CDR3 reads CSARVGIQETQYF. The CDR3 nucleotides are TGCAGTGCTAGAGTGGGGATCCAAGAGACCCAGTACTTC.

This clonotype was seen repeatedly, ten times or more. This sequence joins TRBV28 and TRBJ2-7; 9 bases map to TRBD2. V lost 4 bases to trimming and J lost 5 bases; unmatched junction nucleotides: 21. The germline V gene has CDR1 MDHEN and CDR2 SYDVKM. The CDR3 runs to 19 residues. Here the CDR3 reads CASSSPGLLPAGGRNEQYF. In DNA form, the CDR3 reads TGTGCCAGCAGTTCCCCGGGGCTTCTCCCAGCGGGGGGCCGTAACGAGCAGTACTTC. Based on the CDR3 plus reference TRBV28 and TRBJ2-7, the full variable domain is DVKVTQSSRYLVKRTGEKVFLECVQDMDHENMFWYRQDPGLGLRLIYFSYDVKMKEKGDIPEGYSVSREKKERFSLILESASTNQTSMYLCASSSPGLLPAGGRNEQYFGPGTRLTVT.

The chain joins TRBV28 to TRBJ2-3; TRBD2 agrees at 10 bases. Trimming removed 6 bases from V and 1 base from J; junction bases left unmatched: 4. In germline, CDR1 is MDHEN, CDR2 SYDVKM. The CDR3 extends over 15 amino acids. CDR3 coding DNA: TGTGCCAGCAGGGCTAGCGGGGGACGCACAGATACGCAGTATTTT. It translates to CASRASGGRTDTQYF.

This clonotype was detected a few times. The V gene is TRBV2, the J gene TRBJ2-1; D is perhaps TRBD1 (5 bases). V was cut by 3 bases and J by 5 bases, with 14 bases left in between. The CDR3 spans 15 residues. The V gene's germline CDR1 is SNHLY and CDR2 FYNNEI. The CDR3 loop is CASSEGQVGDNEQFF. CDR3 nucleotides: TGTGCCAGCAGTGAGGGGCAGGTTGGGGACAATGAGCAGTTCTTC. The full variable domain, in which reference TRBV2 and TRBJ2-1 provide the parts outside the CDR3, is EPEVTQTPSHQVTQMGQEVILRCVPISNHLYFYWYRQILGQKVEFLVSFYNNEISEKSEIFDDQFSVERPDGSNFTLKIRSTKLEDSAMYFCASSEGQVGDNEQFFGPGTRLTVL.

At least ten counts were recorded for this clonotype. V gene TRBV7-8 combines with J gene TRBJ2-3; 8 nucleotides align to TRBD1. Germline V gene data show CDR1 as SGHVS and CDR2 as FQNEAQ. The CDR3 sequence is 13 residues long. CDR3 bases: TGTGTCCTTGGGCCAGGGGGCGAAGATACGCAGTATTTT. This sequence encodes CVLGPGGEDTQYF.

V and J are TRBV6-2 or TRBV6-3 and TRBJ2-7, with TRBD1 matching over 7 bases. The CDR3 covers 15 residues. CDR1 MNHEY and CDR2 SVGEGT come from the germline V gene. The ends lost 2 bases at V and 2 bases at J; junction bases unmatched: 6. CDR3 sequence reads: CASSYATGTAYEQYF. The CDR3 nucleotides are TGTGCCAGCAGTTACGCCACCGGGACAGCCTACGAGCAGTACTTC.

This clonotype was seen ten or more times. The chain carries TRBV6-1 and TRBJ2-7; D is unresolved. The CDR3 loop spans 12 amino acids. Germline V gene data show CDR1 as MNHNS and CDR2 as SASEGT. Trimming pared 3 bases from V and 1 base from J, leaving 4 bases between. CDR3 loop: CASSDRSYEQYF. CDR3 coding DNA: TGTGCCAGCAGTGACCGATCCTACGAGCAGTACTTC.

The chain couples TRBV19 to TRBJ1-5, with D possibly matching TRBD1 (5 bases). The CDR3 loop spans 14 amino acids. Germline assignment: CDR1 LNHDA and CDR2 SQIVND (reference sequence). V was pared by 3 bases and J by 3 bases, with 9 bases between. The CDR3: CASSIRQFNQPQHF. The DNA for the CDR3 is TGTGCCAGTAGTATTCGACAGTTCAATCAGCCCCAGCATTTT. The complete variable domain, with remaining parts taken from reference TRBV19 and TRBJ1-5, reads DGGITQSPKYLFRKEGQNVTLSCEQNLNHDAMYWYRQDPGQGLRLIYYSQIVNDFQKGDIAEGYSVSREKKESFPLTVTSAQKNPTAFYLCASSIRQFNQPQHFGDGTRLSIL.

This clonotype was recorded many times. The gene calls are TRBV7-2 and TRBJ2-7, with 12 bases identical to TRBD2. V dropped 3 bases and J dropped 3; count of bases not matched to a gene: 6. Germline lookup yields CDR1 SGHTA and CDR2 FQGNSA. CDR3 size: 16 residues. CDR3 residues: CASSFTSGGIGYEQYF. The DNA for the CDR3 is TGTGCCAGCAGCTTTACTAGCGGGGGGATTGGCTACGAGCAGTACTTC.

This clonotype was found many times. CDR3 region: CASSLLTSGGFYNEQFF. In DNA form, the CDR3 reads TGTGCCAGCAGTTTATTGACTAGCGGGGGGTTTTACAATGAGCAGTTCTTC. V and J are TRBV27 and TRBJ2-1; 13 nucleotides line up with TRBD2. CDR1 is MNHEY, CDR2 SMNVEV, per germline (reference sequence). V lost 1 base to trimming and J lost 4 bases; unmatched junction nucleotides: 4. The CDR3 sequence is 17 residues long.

The V call is TRBV20-1, the J call TRBJ1-1; D may be TRBD1 (5 bases). Germline CDR1 and CDR2: DFQATT and SNEGSKA (reference sequence). V lost 0 bases and J lost 5, with 13 bases in between. The CDR3 contains 14 residues. CDR3 in DNA: TGCAGTGCTAGAGATTGGGGGGTTCGGACTGAAGCTTTCTTT. Its protein is CSARDWGVRTEAFF.

This clonotype showed up many times. The chain is built from TRBV12-3 or TRBV12-4 and TRBJ2-3; no definite D call. Trimming removed 0 bases at V and 2 bases at J, with 3 bases between. The CDR3 covers 13 residues. The CDR3 sequence: CASSLAVTDTQYF. In DNA form, the CDR3 reads TGTGCCAGCAGTTTAGCGGTCACAGATACGCAGTATTTT.

This clonotype was counted between two and nine times. CDR3 residues: CASSATGLASSGELFF. The CDR3 nucleotides are TGTGCCAGCAGCGCAACAGGGTTAGCATCTTCCGGGGAGCTGTTTTTT. The V and J genes are TRBV11-1 and TRBJ2-2; the D gene is possibly TRBD1 (6 bases). Germline V gene sequence: CDR1 SGHAT, CDR2 FQDESV (reference sequence). The CDR3 is 16 amino acids. The V end was cut by 5 bases, the J end by 6 bases, with 19 bases between.

The chain carries TRBV6-2 or TRBV6-3 and TRBJ2-7, with D unclear. From germline, CDR1 is MNHEY and CDR2 SVGEGT. The CDR3 extends over 14 amino acids. V was cut by 0 bases and J by 3 bases, with 9 bases left in between. The CDR3 region is CASSYSGTSYEQYF. As DNA, the CDR3 is TGTGCCAGCAGTTACTCCGGAACAAGCTACGAGCAGTACTTC.

This clonotype showed up just a few times. V gene TRBV7-4 combines with J gene TRBJ2-7; D may match TRBD1 or TRBD2 (6 bases each). Germline V gene lookup returns CDR1 SGHVT and CDR2 SQSDAQ. This CDR3 is built from 15 residues. The V end lost 5 bases, the J end lost 3 bases, and 17 bases lay between the germline ends. CDR3 DNA sequence: TGTGCCAGCAGCCCGAGGCAGGGGACTCACTACGAGCAGTACTTC. It specifies CASSPRQGTHYEQYF.